The 11 T cell receptor beta chains listed next were all sequenced from one sample in a study of blood T cell repertoires in COVID-19. The protocol was immunoSEQ multiplex PCR, while the TCRdb copy is restricted to in-frame clones and leaves out a portion. The sample yields roughly 73,000 clones, around 86% seen once. The sequenced sample consisted of peripheral blood. The receptor set was obtained from a man between 65 and 85 years old with active COVID-19.

V is TRBV12-5 and J is TRBJ2-6; D not certain. Trimming removed 5 bases from V and 1 base from J, with 3 bases in between. The CDR3 extends over 13 amino acids. CDR1 is LGHNT, CDR2 FRNRAP, per germline. Here the CDR3 reads CASGPSGANVLTF. The CDR3 nucleotides read TGTGCTAGTGGTCCTTCTGGGGCCAACGTCCTGACTTTC.

This clone was observed a handful of times. The rearrangement joins TRBV30 to TRBJ1-2; 7 nucleotides agree with TRBD1. With V trimmed by 5 bases and J by 7 bases, 19 bases remained unmatched. The CDR3 extends over 16 amino acids. Germline-derived CDR1 and CDR2 are GTSNPN and SVGIG (reference sequence). CDR3 in amino acids: CAWDLTRDSRVRGYTF. CDR3 sequence (DNA): TGTGCCTGGGATCTCACCCGGGACAGCAGGGTGCGTGGCTACACCTTC.

The chain recombines TRBV7-9 with TRBJ1-4; perhaps TRBD1 as D (6 bases). This CDR3 has 17 amino acids. Trimming stripped 1 base from V and 5 bases from J, with 17 bases between. Germline lookup yields CDR1 SEHNR and CDR2 FQNEAQ (reference sequence). The CDR3 loop is CASSLGPGQGTNEKLFF. The CDR3 DNA follows: TGTGCCAGCAGCTTAGGGCCCGGGCAGGGGACGAATGAAAAACTGTTTTTT.

This clone occurred once. V gene TRBV6-5 combines with J gene TRBJ1-2; D is ambiguous. Trimming left V 6 bases short and J 0 bases short, with 8 bases between. The CDR3 consists of 13 residues. The germline gives CDR1 MNHEY, CDR2 SVGAGI. Here the CDR3 DNA reads TGTGCCAGCAGCCCCCGAGCTAACTATGGCTACACCTTC. This sequence encodes CASSPRANYGYTF.

This chain uses TRBV18 with TRBJ1-2; 9 nucleotides agree with TRBD1. CDR3 length equals 14 residues. From germline, CDR1 is KGHSH and CDR2 LQKENI. The ends lost 3 bases at V and 8 bases at J; junction bases unmatched: 7. The CDR3 loop is CASSPGDRVGGYTF. CDR3 bases: TGTGCCAGCTCACCGGGGGACAGGGTAGGGGGCTACACCTTC. The entire variable domain, with the rest obtained from reference TRBV18 and TRBJ1-2, is as follows: NAGVMQNPRHLVRRRGQEARLRCSPMKGHSHVYWYRQLPEEGLKFMVYLQKENIIDESGMPKERFSAEFPKEGPSILRIQQVVRGDSAAYFCASSPGDRVGGYTFGSGTRLTVV.

The chain recombines TRBV28 with TRBJ1-2; no clear D. This CDR3 spans 15 amino acids. From germline, CDR1 is MDHEN and CDR2 SYDVKM. The V and J ends lost 3 bases and 4 bases respectively, with 15 bases between them. The CDR3 region has the DNA TGTGCCAGCAGTTTCCCTCGGATGGGGAGCTATGGCTACACCTTC. It translates to CASSFPRMGSYGYTF.

This chain connects TRBV5-4 to TRBJ1-4; tentative D call: TRBD1 (6 bases). V lost 4 bases and J 7 bases, leaving 17 bases between the germline ends. Germline V gives CDR1 SGHNT, CDR2 YYREEE (reference sequence). The CDR3 contains 15 residues. CDR3 residues: CASSPRGGQGEKLFF. In DNA form, the CDR3 reads TGTGCCAGCAGCCCGCGGGGGGGGCAGGGTGAAAAACTGTTTTTT.

CDR3 DNA: TGTGCCAGCAGCCGGGGGCTAGCGGGGACCTACGAGCAGTACTTC. Protein: CASSRGLAGTYEQYF. The chain combines TRBV27 with TRBJ2-7; 9 nucleotides match TRBD2. The germline V gene encodes CDR1 MNHEY and CDR2 SMNVEV (reference sequence). The V gene end was trimmed by 6 bases and the J gene end by 2 bases; junction bases not matched to a gene: 8. The CDR3 contains 15 residues.

The V call is TRBV6-4, the J call TRBJ2-2; perhaps TRBD1 as D (6 bases). CDR1 MRHNA and CDR2 SNTAGT come from the germline V gene. Trimming pared 6 bases from V and 7 bases from J, leaving 15 bases between. This CDR3 contains 14 residues. The CDR3 DNA is TGTGCCAGCAGGAAGGAAGGGGGTCTCGGGGAGCTGTTTTTT. It translates to CASRKEGGLGELFF.

The chain links TRBV4-3 to TRBJ1-4, with 9 nucleotides matching TRBD1. Germline CDR1 and CDR2: LGHNA and YSLEER. This CDR3 contains 17 residues. V was clipped by 0 bases and J by 4 bases; unmatched bases: 6. The CDR3 region is CASSQDIADRGNEKLFF. DNA for the CDR3: TGCGCCAGCAGCCAAGATATCGCGGACAGGGGTAATGAAAAACTGTTTTTT.

The genes are TRBV28 and TRBJ2-7; 12 nucleotides agree with TRBD1. Per germline, CDR1 MDHEN and CDR2 SYDVKM. This CDR3 has 14 residues. The V segment lost 4 bases and the J segment 6 bases; nucleotides outside the gene matches: 4. DNA of the CDR3: TGTGCCAGCAGTTGGGACAGGGGGCAGGGCGAGCAGTACTTC. Encoded protein: CASSWDRGQGEQYF.